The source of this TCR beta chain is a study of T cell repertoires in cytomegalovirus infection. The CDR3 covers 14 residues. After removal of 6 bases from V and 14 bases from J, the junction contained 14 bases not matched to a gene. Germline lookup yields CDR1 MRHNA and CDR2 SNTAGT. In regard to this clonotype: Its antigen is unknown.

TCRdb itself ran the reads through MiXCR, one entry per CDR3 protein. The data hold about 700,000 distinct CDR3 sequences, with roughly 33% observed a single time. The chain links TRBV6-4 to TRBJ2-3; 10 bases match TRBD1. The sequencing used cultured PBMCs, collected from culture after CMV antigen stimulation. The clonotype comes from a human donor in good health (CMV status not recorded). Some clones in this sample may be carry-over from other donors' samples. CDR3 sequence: CASSPGTGDALWYF. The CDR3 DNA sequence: TGTGCCAGCAGCCCCGGGACAGGGGACGCGCTTTGGTATTTT.